This T cell receptor beta chain comes out of a study of T-cell reconstitution after alpha-beta-depleted transplantation in children. The CDR3 has 13 residues. Trimming shortened V by 5 bases and J by 5 bases, and 12 bases separated the two germline ends. Per the germline V gene, CDR1 is KGHSH and CDR2 is LQKENI. Unique molecular identifiers were used in preparing the TCRbeta library. TCRdb re-derived calls from the PCR reads in MiXCR, one entry per CDR3 protein. This table has about 410,000 distinct CDR3 sequences, about a fifth appearing once. This TCR was sampled from a human donor who donated a stem cell graft to a child with acute myeloid leukemia. The sequenced sample was PBMCs from the stem cell graft donor, obtained from the stem cell graft. This sequence joins TRBV18 and TRBJ2-5, with no clear D. The CDR3 protein is CASSISNSETQYF. Written as DNA, the CDR3 is TGTGCCAGCTCAATCTCTAACAGCGAGACCCAGTACTTC.